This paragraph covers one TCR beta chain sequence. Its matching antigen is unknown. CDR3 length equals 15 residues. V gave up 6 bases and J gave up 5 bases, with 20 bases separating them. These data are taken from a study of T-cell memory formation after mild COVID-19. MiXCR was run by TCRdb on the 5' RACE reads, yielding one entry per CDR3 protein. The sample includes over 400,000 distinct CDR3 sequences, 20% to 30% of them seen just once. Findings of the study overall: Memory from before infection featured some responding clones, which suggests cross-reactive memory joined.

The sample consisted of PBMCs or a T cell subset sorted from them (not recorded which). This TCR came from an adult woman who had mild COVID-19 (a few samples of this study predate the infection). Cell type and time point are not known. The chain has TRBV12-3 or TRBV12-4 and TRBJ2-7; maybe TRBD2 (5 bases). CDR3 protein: CASSTNGRGTDEQYF. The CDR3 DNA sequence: TGTGCCAGCAGCACCAACGGCCGGGGTACCGACGAGCAGTACTTC.